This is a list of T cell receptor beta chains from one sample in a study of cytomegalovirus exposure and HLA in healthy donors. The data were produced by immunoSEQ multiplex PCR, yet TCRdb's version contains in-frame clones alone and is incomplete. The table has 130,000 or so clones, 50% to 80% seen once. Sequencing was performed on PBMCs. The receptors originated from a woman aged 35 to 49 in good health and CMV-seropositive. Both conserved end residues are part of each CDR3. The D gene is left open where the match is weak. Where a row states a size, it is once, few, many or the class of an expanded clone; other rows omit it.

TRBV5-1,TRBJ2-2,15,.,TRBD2,TGCGCCAGCAGCTTGGTGGTAGCGGGAACCGGGGAGCTGTTTTTT,CASSLVVAGTGELFF
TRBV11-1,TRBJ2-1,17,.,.,TGTGCCAGCAGCTTATTGAGGGGGTTCGGGGATCCGGGTGAGCAGTTCTTC,CASSLLRGFGDPGEQFF
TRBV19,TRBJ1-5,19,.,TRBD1,TGTGCCAGTAGTGCGTGGACAGGTCCCTCTTTCGACGGTAATCAGCCCCAGCATTTT,CASSAWTGPSFDGNQPQHF
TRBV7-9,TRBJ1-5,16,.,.,TGTGCCAGCAGCTTCTATTCAGGGGAAGGCAATCAGCCCCAGCATTTT,CASSFYSGEGNQPQHF
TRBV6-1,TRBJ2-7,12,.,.,TGTGCCAGCAGTGCTACTAGCTACGAGCAGTACTTC,CASSATSYEQYF
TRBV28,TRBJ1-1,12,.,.,TGTGCCAGCAGTTTGGGGGCCTCGGGAGCTTTCTTT,CASSLGASGAFF
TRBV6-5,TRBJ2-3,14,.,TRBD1,TGTGCCAGCAGTTACCAGGGGGCAGAAGATACGCAGTATTTT,CASSYQGAEDTQYF
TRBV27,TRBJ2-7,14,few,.,TGTGCCAGCAGTTTCGGGCAGGGAAGGTACGAGCAGTACTTC,CASSFGQGRYEQYF
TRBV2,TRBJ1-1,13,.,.,TGTGCCAAGAGTCCCGGCGGGAGACTTGAAGCTTTCTTT,CAKSPGGRLEAFF
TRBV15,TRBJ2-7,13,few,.,TGTGCCACCAGCAGAGAGGACAGGGAGGGGCAGTACTTC,CATSREDREGQYF
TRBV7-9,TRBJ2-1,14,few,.,TGTGCCAGCAGCTTGACAGGGGAGGGTAGTGAGCAGTTCTTC,CASSLTGEGSEQFF
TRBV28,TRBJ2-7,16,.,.,TGTGCCAGCAGTTTTGCTCGGCAGGCTAAATCCTACGAGCAGTACTTC,CASSFARQAKSYEQYF
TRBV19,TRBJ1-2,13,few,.,TGTGCCAGTAGTATCGGAGGGAGCTATGGCTACACCTTC,CASSIGGSYGYTF
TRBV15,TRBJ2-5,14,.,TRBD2,TGTGCCACCACCACTAGCGGGAGGGGCAAGACCCAGTACTTC,CATTTSGRGKTQYF
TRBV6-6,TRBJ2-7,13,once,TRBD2,TGTGCCAGCAGTTACTCACTAGCGGACGAGCAGTACTTC,CASSYSLADEQYF
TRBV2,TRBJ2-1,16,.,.,TGTGCCAGCAGGTGGCGAACGGGAGACGGCGACAATGAGCAGTTCTTC,CASRWRTGDGDNEQFF
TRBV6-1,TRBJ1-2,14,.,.,TGTGCCAGCAGTGAGACTGACGGTGGTTATGGCTACACCTTC,CASSETDGGYGYTF
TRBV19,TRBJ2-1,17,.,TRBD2,TGTGCCAGTAGCAGAAAAAGAGCGGGAGGGGAAGGCAATGAGCAGTTCTTC,CASSRKRAGGEGNEQFF
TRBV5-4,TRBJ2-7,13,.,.,TGTGCCAGCAGATTACAGGGTTACTACGAGCAGTACTTC,CASRLQGYYEQYF
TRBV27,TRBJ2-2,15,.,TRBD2,TGTGCCAGCAGCCCTAGCGGGGATAACACCGGGGAGCTGTTTTTT,CASSPSGDNTGELFF
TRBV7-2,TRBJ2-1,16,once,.,TGTGCCAGCAGCTTAGCCGGGTCCCGGGTATGGGATGAGCAGTTCTTC,CASSLAGSRVWDEQFF
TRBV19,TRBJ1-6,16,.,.,TGTGCCAGTACCAAGTCCCAGGACAGATATAATTCACCCCTCCACTTT,CASTKSQDRYNSPLHF
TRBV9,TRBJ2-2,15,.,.,TGTGCCAGCAGCCCGGATGGGGGGAGGACCGGGGAGCTGTTTTTT,CASSPDGGRTGELFF
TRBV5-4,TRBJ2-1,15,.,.,TGTGCCAGCAGCTTGGGGGGGCAGGACTACAATGAGCAGTTCTTC,CASSLGGQDYNEQFF
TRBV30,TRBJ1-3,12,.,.,TGTGCCTGGAACGGAGATGGAAACACCATATATTTT,CAWNGDGNTIYF
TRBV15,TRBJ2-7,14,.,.,TGTGCCACCAGCAGAGATAGGTTCGGGAACGAGCAGTACTTC,CATSRDRFGNEQYF
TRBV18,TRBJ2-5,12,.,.,TGTGCCAGCTCACGCGACCAAGAGACCCAGTACTTC,CASSRDQETQYF
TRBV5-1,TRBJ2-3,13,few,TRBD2,TGCGCCAGCCAGCGGGGCGACACAGATACGCAGTATTTT,CASQRGDTDTQYF
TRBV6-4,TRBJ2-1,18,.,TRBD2,TGTGCCAGCAGTGACTTGCCTATGACTAGCGGAGCTGGGAATGAGCAGTTCTTC,CASSDLPMTSGAGNEQFF
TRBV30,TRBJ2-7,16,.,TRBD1,TGTGCCTGGAGCCGGATAGGGACAGGGCCCTCCTACGAGCAGTACTTC,CAWSRIGTGPSYEQYF
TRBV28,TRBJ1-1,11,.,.,TGTGCCAGTACCGGGACATATGAAGCTTTCTTT,CASTGTYEAFF
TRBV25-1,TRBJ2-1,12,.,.,TGTGCTACAGGGTATTCCTACAATGAGCAGTTCTTC,CATGYSYNEQFF
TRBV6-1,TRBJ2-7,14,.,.,TGTGCCAGCAGTACGGGGGATCGCTCCTACGAGCAGTACTTC,CASSTGDRSYEQYF
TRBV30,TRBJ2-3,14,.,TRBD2,TGTGCCTGGGACCTAGCGGGGGGCACAGATACGCAGTATTTT,CAWDLAGGTDTQYF
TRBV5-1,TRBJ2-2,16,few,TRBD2,TGCGCCAGCAACCCTCAAGGGACGGGAGGGACCGGGGAGCTGTTTTTT,CASNPQGTGGTGELFF
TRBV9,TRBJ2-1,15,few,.,TGTGCCAGCAGCGCCGCAGGGGCCTCCTACAATGAGCAGTTCTTC,CASSAAGASYNEQFF
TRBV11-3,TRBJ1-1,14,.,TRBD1,TGTGCCAGCAGCCTCTCGGACGGGGACAGTAAAGCTTTCTTT,CASSLSDGDSKAFF